This is a list of T cell receptor beta chains from one sample in a study of blood T cell repertoires in COVID-19. Profiling relied on immunoSEQ multiplex PCR, and the TCRdb table lists in-frame clones only, not all of them. The top ten hold approximately 5% of the sample, which has about 210,000 clones, 75% to 85% seen once. Material: peripheral blood. These TCRs come from a woman in her 70s with COVID-19, enrolled during active disease. Each CDR3 is given with its conserved first and last residue. The D gene is left open where the match is weak. Some rows have no size entry. The others give once, few or many, or a class for an expanded clone.

CDR3aa: CASSLRWGEDPQHF; CDR3nt: TGTGCCAGCAGTCTACGATGGGGGGAAGATCCCCAGCATTTT; abundance: -; v_gene: TRBV6-5; d_gene: -; j_gene: TRBJ1-5
CDR3aa: CASSLDGGIYGYTF; CDR3nt: TGTGCCAGCAGCTTAGATGGGGGCATCTATGGCTACACCTTC; abundance: -; v_gene: TRBV7-9; d_gene: -; j_gene: TRBJ1-2
CDR3aa: CASTPNGMNTEAFF; CDR3nt: TGTGCCAGCACTCCAAACGGGATGAACACTGAAGCTTTCTTT; abundance: -; v_gene: TRBV6-5; d_gene: -; j_gene: TRBJ1-1
CDR3aa: CASSIRSGNQPQHF; CDR3nt: TGTGCCAGTAGTATCCGGAGTGGCAATCAGCCCCAGCATTTT; abundance: once; v_gene: TRBV19; d_gene: -; j_gene: TRBJ1-5
CDR3aa: CASSSRGSNQPQHF; CDR3nt: TGTGCCAGCAGCTCCCGGGGGTCCAATCAGCCCCAGCATTTT; abundance: -; v_gene: TRBV7-2; d_gene: -; j_gene: TRBJ1-5
CDR3aa: CASRPLAGGVDTQYF; CDR3nt: TGTGCCAGCAGGCCACTAGCGGGAGGCGTAGATACGCAGTATTTT; abundance: -; v_gene: TRBV7-2; d_gene: TRBD2; j_gene: TRBJ2-3
CDR3aa: CATSDPTGTGNQPQHF; CDR3nt: TGTGCCACCAGTGATCCTACCGGGACAGGGAATCAGCCCCAGCATTTT; abundance: few; v_gene: TRBV24-1; d_gene: TRBD1; j_gene: TRBJ1-5
CDR3aa: CASSSHRTEAFF; CDR3nt: TGTGCCAGCAGCTCCCACAGGACTGAAGCTTTCTTT; abundance: -; v_gene: TRBV5-6; d_gene: -; j_gene: TRBJ1-1
CDR3aa: CASSLARGGSSGRYNEQFF; CDR3nt: TGCGCCAGCAGCCTCGCCCGGGGGGGGAGTAGCGGGAGATACAATGAGCAGTTCTTC; abundance: once; v_gene: TRBV4-3; d_gene: TRBD2; j_gene: TRBJ2-1
CDR3aa: CASHPGREESYNEQFF; CDR3nt: TGTGCCAGCCACCCGGGCCGGGAGGAGTCCTACAATGAGCAGTTCTTC; abundance: -; v_gene: TRBV3-1/TRBV3-2; d_gene: TRBD2; j_gene: TRBJ2-1
CDR3aa: CASRPGEFIYNSPLHF; CDR3nt: TGCGCCAGCCGCCCGGGAGAGTTTATTTATAATTCACCCCTCCACTTT; abundance: -; v_gene: TRBV5-1; d_gene: -; j_gene: TRBJ1-6
CDR3aa: CASSLPVGAGRSGYTF; CDR3nt: TGTGCCAGCAGCCTTCCGGTGGGGGCGGGTAGATCGGGCTACACCTTC; abundance: -; v_gene: TRBV3-1/TRBV3-2; d_gene: -; j_gene: TRBJ1-2
CDR3aa: CASSIVTANTEAFF; CDR3nt: TGTGCCAGCAGCATAGTGACAGCGAACACTGAAGCTTTCTTT; abundance: -; v_gene: TRBV5-6; d_gene: -; j_gene: TRBJ1-1
CDR3aa: CASSMGLAGGGRQYF; CDR3nt: TGTGCCAGCAGCATGGGACTAGCGGGAGGTGGTCGGCAGTACTTC; abundance: -; v_gene: TRBV7-6; d_gene: TRBD2; j_gene: TRBJ2-7
CDR3aa: CASSPVGTEVLSREKLFF; CDR3nt: TGTGCCAGCAGCCCGGTCGGGACAGAGGTCCTTAGCCGAGAAAAACTGTTTTTT; abundance: -; v_gene: TRBV3-1/TRBV3-2; d_gene: TRBD1; j_gene: TRBJ1-4
CDR3aa: CASSTGPGNTIYF; CDR3nt: TGTGCCAGTAGCACAGGGCCTGGAAACACCATATATTTT; abundance: -; v_gene: TRBV19; d_gene: -; j_gene: TRBJ1-3
CDR3aa: CAISERGRDYGYTF; CDR3nt: TGTGCCATCAGTGAGAGGGGGAGGGACTATGGCTACACCTTC; abundance: once; v_gene: TRBV10-3; d_gene: -; j_gene: TRBJ1-2
CDR3aa: CASSLGQGWGTQYF; CDR3nt: TGCGCCAGCAGCCTTGGACAGGGTTGGGGGACCCAGTACTTC; abundance: -; v_gene: TRBV4-1; d_gene: TRBD1; j_gene: TRBJ2-5
CDR3aa: CASSYPSQGNYGYTF; CDR3nt: TGTGCCAGCAGTTACCCCTCCCAGGGGAACTATGGCTACACCTTC; abundance: -; v_gene: TRBV6-2/TRBV6-3; d_gene: -; j_gene: TRBJ1-2
CDR3aa: CATSRDPGKNSPLHF; CDR3nt: TGTGCCACCAGCAGAGACCCGGGGAAGAATTCACCCCTCCACTTT; abundance: -; v_gene: TRBV15; d_gene: -; j_gene: TRBJ1-6
CDR3aa: CASSWDRETQYF; CDR3nt: TGTGCCAGCAGCTGGGACAGAGAGACCCAGTACTTC; abundance: -; v_gene: TRBV6-5; d_gene: TRBD1; j_gene: TRBJ2-5
CDR3aa: CASSPQGATRNTEAFF; CDR3nt: TGTGCCAGCAGCCCACAGGGGGCGACTCGAAACACTGAAGCTTTCTTT; abundance: -; v_gene: TRBV5-4; d_gene: TRBD1; j_gene: TRBJ1-1
CDR3aa: CAWSVLSYEQYF; CDR3nt: TGTGCCTGGAGTGTGTTGAGCTACGAGCAGTACTTC; abundance: -; v_gene: TRBV30; d_gene: -; j_gene: TRBJ2-7
CDR3aa: CASGTGANYGYTF; CDR3nt: TGCGCCAGCGGGACGGGAGCTAACTATGGCTACACCTTC; abundance: -; v_gene: TRBV5-1; d_gene: -; j_gene: TRBJ1-2
CDR3aa: CASSGTSGRADEQYF; CDR3nt: TGTGCCAGTAGTGGGACTAGCGGGAGGGCCGACGAGCAGTACTTC; abundance: -; v_gene: TRBV19; d_gene: TRBD2; j_gene: TRBJ2-7